The rows below give T cell receptor beta chains drawn from one sample of a study of cytomegalovirus exposure and HLA in healthy donors. Libraries were prepared by immunoSEQ multiplex PCR; TCRdb keeps only in-frame clonotypes and omits some of them. Found here are fewer than 200,000 clones, roughly 84% of them singletons; the top ten hold approximately 1.5%. The material sequenced was PBMCs. The receptors come from a male donor in good health and CMV-seronegative. The CDR3 runs from the conserved cysteine through the conserved F or W. Each record gives: J gene, D gene, clone size, V gene, CDR3 protein, CDR3 DNA. The D gene is left open where the match is weak. Not all rows give a size; the values are once, few, many and, for expanded clones, a class.

TRBJ2-5,TRBD2,few,TRBV6-1,CASRLAGGNQETQYF,TGTGCCAGCAGACTAGCGGGGGGGAACCAAGAGACCCAGTACTTC
TRBJ2-1,-,-,TRBV11-2,CASSLVVMSYNEQFF,TGTGCCAGCAGCTTAGTCGTTATGTCCTACAATGAGCAGTTCTTC
TRBJ1-6,-,once,TRBV5-5,CASSISSLAPISPLHF,TGTGCCAGCAGCATCTCTAGCCTTGCGCCTATTTCACCCCTCCACTTT
TRBJ1-3,-,few,TRBV21-1,CASTPGTGAGNTIYF,TGTGCCAGCACCCCCGGGACAGGGGCTGGAAACACCATATATTTT
TRBJ1-3,-,-,TRBV25-1,CASSEYPGGSVDTIYF,TGTGCCAGCAGTGAATACCCCGGCGGGTCGGTTGACACCATATATTTT
TRBJ2-1,-,-,TRBV7-9,CASSLRLGDNEQFF,TGTGCCAGCAGCTTACGACTAGGGGACAATGAGCAGTTCTTC
TRBJ2-7,TRBD2,-,TRBV10-3,CAIAGGVVPTYEQYF,TGTGCCATCGCGGGGGGTGTAGTTCCGACCTACGAGCAGTACTTC
TRBJ1-2,TRBD1,-,TRBV7-8,CASSTSTGNYGYTF,TGTGCCAGCAGCACCTCGACAGGGAACTATGGCTACACCTTC
TRBJ1-1,TRBD1,-,TRBV30,CAWSSGTGRMDTEAFF,TGTGCCTGGAGTTCCGGGACAGGGCGAATGGACACTGAAGCTTTCTTT
TRBJ2-3,-,-,TRBV11-3,CASSVTWDGGTNTQYF,TGTGCCAGCAGTGTCACATGGGATGGGGGCACGAATACGCAGTATTTT
TRBJ2-7,-,-,TRBV7-2,CASSFKELVYEQYF,TGTGCCAGCAGCTTCAAAGAACTAGTCTACGAGCAGTACTTC
TRBJ2-5,-,few,TRBV30,CAWSVNTGRETQYF,TGTGCCTGGAGTGTAAATACAGGGAGAGAGACCCAGTACTTC
TRBJ1-1,TRBD1,-,TRBV19,CASSGQGAVTEAFF,TGTGCCAGTAGTGGACAGGGGGCCGTCACTGAAGCTTTCTTT
TRBJ1-2,-,-,TRBV19,CASRQTGPNYGYTF,TGTGCCAGTAGACAGACAGGACCTAACTATGGCTACACCTTC
TRBJ1-5,-,-,TRBV14,CATLRLGRKSNQPQHF,TGTGCCACCCTTCGACTTGGCCGGAAAAGCAATCAGCCCCAGCATTTT
TRBJ2-5,-,-,TRBV6-5,CASSMRETQYF,TGTGCCAGCAGTATGCGGGAGACCCAGTACTTC
TRBJ1-1,TRBD1,-,TRBV7-9,CASSLGGGKYTEAFF,TGTGCCAGCAGCTTAGGAGGGGGCAAGTACACTGAAGCTTTCTTT
TRBJ1-4,-,once,TRBV27,CASSFSGTNEKLFF,TGTGCCAGCAGTTTTTCCGGAACTAATGAAAAACTGTTTTTT
TRBJ2-7,-,once,TRBV15,CATSRASEQYF,TGTGCCACCAGCAGGGCTAGCGAGCAGTACTTC
TRBJ2-5,TRBD2,few,TRBV5-4,CAAGGANQETQYF,TGTGCCGCCGGGGGGGCAAACCAAGAGACCCAGTACTTC
TRBJ2-7,-,few,TRBV9,CASSVDTRVPPYEQYF,TGTGCCAGCAGCGTTGACACGAGGGTCCCCCCCTACGAGCAGTACTTC
TRBJ1-1,-,-,TRBV7-2,CASSLARGRLKAEAFF,TGTGCCAGCAGCTTAGCGCGTGGCAGACTGAAGGCTGAAGCTTTCTTT
TRBJ1-2,TRBD1,-,TRBV4-2,CASSPMTGSGGYTF,TGTGCCAGCAGCCCCATGACAGGGAGCGGTGGCTACACCTTC
TRBJ2-3,TRBD2,-,TRBV14,CARTQLAGAGSTDTQYF,TGTGCCAGGACGCAATTAGCGGGGGCTGGCTCTACAGATACGCAGTATTTT
TRBJ2-5,-,-,TRBV5-1,CASSSPPSETQYF,TGCGCCAGCAGCTCCCCGCCGAGCGAGACCCAGTACTTC
TRBJ2-7,TRBD2,once,TRBV7-8,CASSSLTSGSYEQYF,TGTGCCAGCAGCTCCCTGACTAGCGGGAGTTACGAGCAGTACTTC
TRBJ2-7,TRBD1,once,TRBV9,CASSPSRDRSSYEQYF,TGTGCCAGCAGCCCGTCCCGGGACAGGAGCTCCTACGAGCAGTACTTC
TRBJ2-6,-,-,TRBV5-8,CASSLPEYSGANVLTF,TGTGCCAGCAGCTTGCCCGAGTACTCTGGGGCCAACGTCCTGACTTTC
TRBJ2-7,-,-,TRBV6-5,CASSYFSGKPYEQYF,TGTGCCAGCAGTTACTTTTCCGGGAAACCCTACGAGCAGTACTTC
TRBJ2-7,-,-,TRBV5-8,CAGTPRGFYEQYF,TGTGCCGGCACTCCTCGGGGATTCTACGAGCAGTACTTC
TRBJ1-1,-,-,TRBV29-1,CSVLTLAMNTEAFF,TGCAGCGTCCTCACGTTAGCCATGAACACTGAAGCTTTCTTT
TRBJ1-2,TRBD1,-,TRBV7-9,CSSTRDRFRSGYGYTF,TGTTCCAGCACCAGGGACAGGTTTAGATCTGGCTATGGCTACACCTTC
TRBJ1-1,-,-,TRBV11-2,CASSLGEGTEAFF,TGTGCCAGCAGCTTAGGGGAGGGGACTGAAGCTTTCTTT
TRBJ2-1,-,once,TRBV6-1,CASSVRAYEQFF,TGTGCCAGCAGTGTAAGAGCTTATGAGCAGTTCTTC
TRBJ2-4,-,-,TRBV7-8,CASSDSAVAKNIQYF,TGTGCCAGCAGCGACTCGGCTGTAGCCAAAAACATTCAGTACTTC
TRBJ2-3,-,-,TRBV7-8,CASSLGRDTLTGTQYF,TGTGCCAGCAGCTTAGGACGGGATACCCTCACGGGTACGCAGTATTTT
TRBJ1-1,TRBD1,-,TRBV6-1,CASSEIVSGGLLNTEAFF,TGTGCCAGCAGTGAAATCGTGTCAGGGGGGTTACTGAACACTGAAGCTTTCTTT
TRBJ2-7,TRBD2,-,TRBV6-6,CAAGSGAYEQYF,TGTGCCGCAGGGAGCGGGGCCTACGAGCAGTACTTC
TRBJ2-1,-,-,TRBV11-3,CASSRVPQGSYNEQFF,TGTGCCAGCAGCCGCGTCCCACAGGGTTCCTACAATGAGCAGTTCTTC
TRBJ2-5,-,once,TRBV28,CASRQRGPTRDQYF,TGTGCCAGCCGCCAACGCGGACCGACTCGGGACCAGTACTTC
TRBJ2-2,-,-,TRBV4-2,CASSRLGGELFF,TGTGCCAGCAGCCGGCTAGGTGGGGAGCTGTTTTTT